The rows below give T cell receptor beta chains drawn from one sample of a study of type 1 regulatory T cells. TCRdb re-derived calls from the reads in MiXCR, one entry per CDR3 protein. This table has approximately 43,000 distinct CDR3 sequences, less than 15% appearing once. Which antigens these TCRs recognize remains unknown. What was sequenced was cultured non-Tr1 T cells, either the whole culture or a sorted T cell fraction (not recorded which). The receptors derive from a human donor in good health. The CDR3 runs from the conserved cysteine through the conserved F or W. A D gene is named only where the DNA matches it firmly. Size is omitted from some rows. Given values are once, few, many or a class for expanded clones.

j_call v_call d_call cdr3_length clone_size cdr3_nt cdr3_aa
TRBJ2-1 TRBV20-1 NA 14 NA TGCAGTGCTAGCTCCAGCAGCTCCTACAATGAGCAGTTCTTC CSASSSSSYNEQFF
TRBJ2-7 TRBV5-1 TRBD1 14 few TGCGCCAGCAGCTGGGGACAGGGGAAGGGCGAGCAGTACTTC CASSWGQGKGEQYF
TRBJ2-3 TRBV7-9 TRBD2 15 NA TGTGCCAGCAGCCCGACTAGCGGGAGGATCCATACGCAGTATTTT CASSPTSGRIHTQYF
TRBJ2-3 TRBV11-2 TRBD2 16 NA TGTGCCAGCAGCTTAGTAGCGGGAGGCTTCACAGATACGCAGTATTTT CASSLVAGGFTDTQYF
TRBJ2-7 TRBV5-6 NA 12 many TGTGCCAGCAGCTTTCGGGACAACGAGCAGTACTTC CASSFRDNEQYF
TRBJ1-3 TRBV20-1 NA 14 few TGCAGTGCTAGAGATACGTGGGATGGAAACACCATATATTTT CSARDTWDGNTIYF
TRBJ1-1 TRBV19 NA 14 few TGTGCCAGCCGAACCCTCAGGGTGAACACTGAAGCTTTCTTT CASRTLRVNTEAFF
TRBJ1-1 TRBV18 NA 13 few TGTGCCAGCTCACAGGACGGAAACACTGAAGCTTTCTTT CASSQDGNTEAFF
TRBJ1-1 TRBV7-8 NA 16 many TGTGCCAGCAGCTCCCAGATAGTGTATGGAGGCGCTGAAGCTTTCTTT CASSSQIVYGGAEAFF
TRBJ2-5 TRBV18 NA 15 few TGTGCCAGCTCACCACCTGGGGCTTCGCAAGAGACCCAGTACTTC CASSPPGASQETQYF
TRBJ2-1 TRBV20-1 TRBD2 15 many TGCAGTGCTAGTTCAAGGGGACTAGCGGGTCGGGGGCAGTTCTTC CSASSRGLAGRGQFF
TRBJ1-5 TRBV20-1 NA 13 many TGCAGTGCTACGGGGGGGCATAGTCAGCCCCAGCATTTT CSATGGHSQPQHF
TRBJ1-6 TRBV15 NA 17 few TGTGCCACCAGACGAGAGTATAACCCGGGTGGAAGTTCACCCCTCCACTTT CATRREYNPGGSSPLHF
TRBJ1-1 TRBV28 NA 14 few TGTGCCAGCAGAATGGGTGGCCTGGACACTGAAGCTTTCTTT CASRMGGLDTEAFF
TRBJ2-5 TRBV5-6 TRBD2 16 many TGTGCCAGCAGCCTGGGGAGCGGGGGGAAGTCGGAGACCCAGTACTTC CASSLGSGGKSETQYF
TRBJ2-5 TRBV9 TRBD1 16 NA TGTGCCAGCAGCGTAGACGGGACAGGGGTTCGCGAGACCCAGTACTTC CASSVDGTGVRETQYF
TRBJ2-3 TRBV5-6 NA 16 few TGTGCCAGCAGCTTGGCAATACTGCCCGACACAGATACGCAGTATTTT CASSLAILPDTDTQYF
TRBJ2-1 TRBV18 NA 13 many TGTGCCAGCTCACCAGTGACCTACAATGAGCAGTTCTTC CASSPVTYNEQFF
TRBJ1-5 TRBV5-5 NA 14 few TGTGCCAGCAGCTCCATTTATAGCAATCAGCCCCAGCATTTT CASSSIYSNQPQHF
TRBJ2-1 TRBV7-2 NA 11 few TGTGCCAGCAGCTTAGACAATGAGCAGTTCTTC CASSLDNEQFF
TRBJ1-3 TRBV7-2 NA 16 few TGTGCCAGCAGCTTAGAAGCCAGCAGCTCTGGAAACACCATATATTTT CASSLEASSSGNTIYF
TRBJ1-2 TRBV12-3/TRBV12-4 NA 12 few TGTGCCAGCAGCCAGTTCGGCTATGGCTACACCTTC CASSQFGYGYTF
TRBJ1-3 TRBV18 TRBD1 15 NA TGTGCCAGCTCACCAGAGACAGGGAGAGGAAACACCATATATTTT CASSPETGRGNTIYF
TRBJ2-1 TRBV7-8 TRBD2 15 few TGTGCCAGCAGATTCCGGAGGCTAGCGGGAGATGAGCAGTTCTTC CASRFRRLAGDEQFF
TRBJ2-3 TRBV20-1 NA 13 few TGCAGTGCTAAACAGGGAGGCACAGATACGCAGTATTTT CSAKQGGTDTQYF
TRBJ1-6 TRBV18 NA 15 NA TGTGCCAGCTCACCCGACTCAGGTCATAATTCACCCCTCCACTTT CASSPDSGHNSPLHF
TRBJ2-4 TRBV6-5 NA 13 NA TGTGCCAGCAGTTACTCCGCGGTTGGGGTGCAGTACTTC CASSYSAVGVQYF
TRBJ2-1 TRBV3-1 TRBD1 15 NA TGTGCCAGCAGGAAGGGACAGGGGTCCCTCAATGAGCAGTTCTTC CASRKGQGSLNEQFF
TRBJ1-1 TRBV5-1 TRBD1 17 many TGCGCCAGCAGCATAAACCCGGGACAGGGGGCTGACACTGAAGCTTTCTTT CASSINPGQGADTEAFF
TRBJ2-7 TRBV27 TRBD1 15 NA TGTGCCAGCAGTCTCCGGACAGGGGTTGGGAGGGAGCAGTACTTC CASSLRTGVGREQYF
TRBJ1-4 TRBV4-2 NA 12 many TGTGCCAGCAGCCAAGGACCGCTGGGACTGTTTTTT CASSQGPLGLFF
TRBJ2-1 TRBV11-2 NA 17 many TGTGCCAGCAGCTTAGTTTCGGGTGGACTCCTCTCGGGAGAGCAGTTCTTC CASSLVSGGLLSGEQFF
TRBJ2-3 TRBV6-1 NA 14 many TGTGCCAGCAGTTTCCTTTTGAGGGGAGATACGCAGTATTTT CASSFLLRGDTQYF
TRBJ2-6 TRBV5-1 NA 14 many TGCGCCAGCAGCTCCCGAGCGGGGGCCAACGTCCTGACTTTC CASSSRAGANVLTF
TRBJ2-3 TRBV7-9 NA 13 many TGTGCCAGCAAATTCGGTGTCACAGATACGCAGTATTTT CASKFGVTDTQYF
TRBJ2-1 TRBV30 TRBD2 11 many TGTGCCTGGAGTACAGGGACTAGTAAGTTCTTC CAWSTGTSKFF
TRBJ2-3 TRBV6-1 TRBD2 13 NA TGTGCCAGCAGTCGGACTAGGACAGATACGCAGTATTTT CASSRTRTDTQYF
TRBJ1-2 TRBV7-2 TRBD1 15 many TGTGCCAGCAGCCTTCAGGGGGGATCGAACTATGGCTACACCTTC CASSLQGGSNYGYTF
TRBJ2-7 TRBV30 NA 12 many TGTGCCTGGACTGAAGGGCCCTACGAGCAGTACTTC CAWTEGPYEQYF
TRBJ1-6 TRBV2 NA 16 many TGTGCCAGCAGTGAATTGCTCGTGGGGGTAAATTCACCCCTCCACTTT CASSELLVGVNSPLHF
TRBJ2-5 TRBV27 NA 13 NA TGTGCCAGCAGTTTCGGCAGGGGAGAGACCCAGTACTTC CASSFGRGETQYF
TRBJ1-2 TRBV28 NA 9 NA TGTGCCAGCGGATCAGGCTACACCTTC CASGSGYTF
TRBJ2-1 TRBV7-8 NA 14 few TGTGCCAGCAGCTTAGGACAGTTCTACAATGAGCAGTTCTTC CASSLGQFYNEQFF
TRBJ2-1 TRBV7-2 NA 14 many TGTGCCAGCAGCTTAAGGTTTGAAAACAATGAGCAGTTCTTC CASSLRFENNEQFF
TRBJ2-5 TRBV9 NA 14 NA TGTGCCAGCAGCGCTGCGTGGGGGCAAGAGACCCAGTACTTC CASSAAWGQETQYF
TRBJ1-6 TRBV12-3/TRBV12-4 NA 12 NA TGTGCCAGCAGCCTCCACCTTTCACCCCTCCACTTT CASSLHLSPLHF
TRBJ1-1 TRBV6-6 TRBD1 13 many TGTGCCAGCAGGAGGACAGGGGCTACTGAAGCTTTCTTT CASRRTGATEAFF
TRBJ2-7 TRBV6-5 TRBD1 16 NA TGTGCCAGCAGTCCGGCCTCCGGGACAGGGAAGCGCGAGCAGTACTTC CASSPASGTGKREQYF
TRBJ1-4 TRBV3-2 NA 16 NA TGTGCCAGCAGCCAAGAAGGGCGGCAGACTAATGAAAAACTGTTTTTT CASSQEGRQTNEKLFF
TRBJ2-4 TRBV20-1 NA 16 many TGCAGTGCTAGACCACCCGGGGCAGCAGGCAAAAACATTCAGTACTTC CSARPPGAAGKNIQYF
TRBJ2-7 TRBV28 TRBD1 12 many TGTGCCAGCACCTCCCAGGGGGACGAGCAGTACTTC CASTSQGDEQYF
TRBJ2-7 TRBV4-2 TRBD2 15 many TGTGCCAGCAGCCGGTCCGGCGGGAGTTTCTACGAGCAGTACTTC CASSRSGGSFYEQYF